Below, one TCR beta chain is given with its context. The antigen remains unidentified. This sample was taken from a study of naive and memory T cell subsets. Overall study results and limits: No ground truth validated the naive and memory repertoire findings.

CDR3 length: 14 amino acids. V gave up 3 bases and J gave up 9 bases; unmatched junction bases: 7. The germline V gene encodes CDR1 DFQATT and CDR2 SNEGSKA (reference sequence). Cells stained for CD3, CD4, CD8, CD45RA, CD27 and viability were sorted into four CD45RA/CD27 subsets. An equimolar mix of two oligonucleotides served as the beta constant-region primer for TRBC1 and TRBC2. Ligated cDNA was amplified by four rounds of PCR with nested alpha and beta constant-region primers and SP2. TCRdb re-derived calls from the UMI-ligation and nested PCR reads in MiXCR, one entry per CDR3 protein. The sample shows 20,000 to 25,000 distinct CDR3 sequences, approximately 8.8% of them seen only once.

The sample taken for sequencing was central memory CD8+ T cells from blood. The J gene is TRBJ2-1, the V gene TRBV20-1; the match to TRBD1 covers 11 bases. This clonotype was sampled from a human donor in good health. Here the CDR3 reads CSARGQGEVSEQFF. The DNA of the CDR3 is TGCAGTGCTAGGGGACAGGGGGAAGTCAGTGAGCAGTTCTTC.